This T cell receptor beta chain is from a study of shared clonotypes between healthy human individuals (dated by TCRdb to the early 2020s). About the investigation overall: A couple of women and three men aged 18 to 49 years were included in the cohort. For each donor, three plates each were used for CD4 naive and CD4 memory, two plates were used for CD8 naive, and one plate was used for CD8 memory. Libraries were prepared and TCR repertoires were sequenced by different laboratories using diverse techniques, in order to increase sequencing depth and limit assay-specific biases. To estimate repertoire size and how much clonotype sharing occurs between individuals, the study deeply sequenced the blood TCR repertoires of a handful of healthy adults. Leukapheresis yielded between about 0.85 and 10 billion PBMCs per donor.

Donors were healthy HIV-negative adults with no recently reported acute infections or vaccinations. Every donor was a Caucasian adult residing in Nashville, Tennessee, USA. CD4+ T cells were enriched by magnetic negative selection, after which naive cells were positively selected on CD45RA and the negative fraction was taken as the memory subset. Blood was obtained by leukapheresis, after which PBMCs were separated by Ficoll-Histopaque density gradient centrifugation and cryopreserved in liquid nitrogen vapor phase. Purity and quantity of every magnetically sorted T cell population were checked by analytical flow cytometry. Genomic DNA was isolated from each sorted fraction and quantified by UV absorbance on a Nanodrop 2000c. Using the deep immunoSEQ assay, multiplex PCR amplified TCR CDR3 regions from genomic DNA. Genomic DNA extracted from each cell subset was distributed evenly over all wells of several immunoSEQ 96-well plates, and each plate served as one replicate. For sorted subsets, approximately 0.2 ug of genomic DNA, equivalent to about 30,000 T cell genomes, went into each replicate PCR. Purified libraries were quantified with a Qubit 3.0 fluorometer, sized on a Bioanalyzer 2100, and re-quantified with the KAPA Library Quantification kit. Each immunoSEQ 96-well plate was sequenced on its own single-read 150-cycle Illumina NextSeq 550 flow cell. The paper's processing steps were these. Because only junctional sequences without quality scores were contained in the immunoSEQ output, filtering matching that applied to full-length reads could not be performed. To assign V/J genes and CDR3, sequences were annotated using PyIR, a Python wrapper for IgBLAST v1.9, with IMGT germline references. Any read was removed if the V/J assignment was weak (E-value above 1e-6), the CDR3 was missing, or the read contained stop codons, out-of-frame junctions, or ambiguous translated residues. V3J clonotypes were defined as sequences sharing the same inferred V gene, J gene, and CDR3 amino acid sequence. Percentage overlap between repertoires was computed as shared unique clonotypes divided by the size of the smaller repertoire. Repertoire richness was assessed with RTK rarefaction, the Chao1 estimator, and Recon v2.1 estimates of unobserved clonotypes. For all TCRbeta clonotypes obtained by the gDNA method from several donors, generation probabilities were computed with OLGA. TCRdb's version of the immuneACCESS table is confined to in-frame rearrangements and falls short of the full clone set. An unresolved V gene accounts for under half of the shortfall where checked; the remainder is of unknown origin. V and J calls and clone size are copied from that table; D and trimming were computed from the DNA. The sample table lists 800,000 to 1,200,000 clones, more than 75% of them with a count of one. The top ten constitute approximately 0.56% of the sample.

The CDR3 contains 14 residues, cysteine and phenylalanine counted. Just CDR3 DNA is preserved here, 42 bases in frame from base 1. At the junction V is shortened by 2 bases and J by 5 bases, with 10 bases in between. CDR1 SNHLY and CDR2 FYNNEI were looked up in the germline V gene. To note about this clone: Its cognate antigen has yet to be identified. Base-call qualities are not available, and no considerably larger clone is one nucleotide away.

Broad study findings and their caveats: Naive subsets generally had larger estimated clonotype richness than memory subsets. Sampling was restricted to blood, and TCR repertoires in tissue are likely to differ from TCR repertoires in blood. Across four donors, about 5% of naive CD4, roughly 3.5% of naive CD8, 2.3% of memory CD4, and 0.4% to 0.45% of memory CD8 clonotypes were shared. Even with the large sequencing depth, rarefaction of the sorted-subset datasets indicated that sequencing was incomplete. Because the study included only a small number of donors, the genetic and exposure-history diversity represented was limited. Pairwise subsampling indicated that sequencing depth was expected to affect the degree of clonotype sharing among donors. Compared with non-shared clonotypes, clonotypes shared by all four sorted-subset donors had higher generation probabilities.

This clonotype was obtained from a man between 18 and 35 years old in good health. Some clones in this sample may be carry-over from other donors' samples. Sequencing was carried out using memory CD4+ T cells from PBMCs. The sample's cell subset or site label, decoded: CD45RA-negative fraction. In this chain, TRBV2 is recombined with TRBJ1-5, with an unclear D gene assignment. The CDR3 loop reads CASSESGRDQPQHF. The DNA is TGTGCCAGCAGTGAAAGCGGGAGGGATCAGCCCCAGCATTTT.